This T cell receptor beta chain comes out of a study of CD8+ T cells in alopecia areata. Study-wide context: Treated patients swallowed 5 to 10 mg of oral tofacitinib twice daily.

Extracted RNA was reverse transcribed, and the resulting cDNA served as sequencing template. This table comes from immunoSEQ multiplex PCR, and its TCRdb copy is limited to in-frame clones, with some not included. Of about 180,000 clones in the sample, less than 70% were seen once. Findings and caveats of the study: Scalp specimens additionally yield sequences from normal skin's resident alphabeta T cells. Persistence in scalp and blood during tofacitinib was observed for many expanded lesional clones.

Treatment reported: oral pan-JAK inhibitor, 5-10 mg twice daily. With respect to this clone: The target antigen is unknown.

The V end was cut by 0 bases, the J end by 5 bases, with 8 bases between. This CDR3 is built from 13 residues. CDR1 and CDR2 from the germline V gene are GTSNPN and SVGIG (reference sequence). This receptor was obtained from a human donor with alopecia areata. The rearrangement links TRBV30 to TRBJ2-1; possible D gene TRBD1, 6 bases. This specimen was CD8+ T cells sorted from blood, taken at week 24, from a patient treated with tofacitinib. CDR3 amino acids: CAWSVQGDNEQFF. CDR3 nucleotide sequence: TGTGCCTGGAGTGTACAGGGCGACAATGAGCAGTTCTTC. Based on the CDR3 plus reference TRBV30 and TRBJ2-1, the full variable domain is SQTIHQWPATLVQPVGSPLSLECTVEGTSNPNLYWYRQAAGRGLQLLFYSVGIGQISSEVPQNLSASRPQDRQFILSSKKLLLSDSGFYLCAWSVQGDNEQFFGPGTRLTVL.